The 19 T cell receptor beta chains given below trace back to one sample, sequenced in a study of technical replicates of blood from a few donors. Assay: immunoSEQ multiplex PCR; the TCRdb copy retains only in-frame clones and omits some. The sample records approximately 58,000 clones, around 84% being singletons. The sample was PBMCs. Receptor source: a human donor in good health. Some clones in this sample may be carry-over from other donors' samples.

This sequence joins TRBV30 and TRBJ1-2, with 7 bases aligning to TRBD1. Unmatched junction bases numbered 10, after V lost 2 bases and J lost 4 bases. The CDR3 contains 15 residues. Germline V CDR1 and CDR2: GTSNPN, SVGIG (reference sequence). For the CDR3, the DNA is TGTGCCTGGAGTTTCGAGGGGGCTCAGACCTATGGCTACACCTTC. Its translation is CAWSFEGAQTYGYTF. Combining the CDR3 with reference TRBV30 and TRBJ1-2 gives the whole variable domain SQTIHQWPATLVQPVGSPLSLECTVEGTSNPNLYWYRQAAGRGLQLLFYSVGIGQISSEVPQNLSASRPQDRQFILSSKKLLLSDSGFYLCAWSFEGAQTYGYTFGSGTRLTVV.

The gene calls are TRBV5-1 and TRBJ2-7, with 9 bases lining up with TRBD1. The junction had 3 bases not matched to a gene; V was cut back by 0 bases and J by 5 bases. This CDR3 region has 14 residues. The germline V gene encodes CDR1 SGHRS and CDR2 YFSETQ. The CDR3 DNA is TGCGCCAGCAGCTTGGGTACAGGGGGCCACGAGCAGTACTTC. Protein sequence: CASSLGTGGHEQYF.

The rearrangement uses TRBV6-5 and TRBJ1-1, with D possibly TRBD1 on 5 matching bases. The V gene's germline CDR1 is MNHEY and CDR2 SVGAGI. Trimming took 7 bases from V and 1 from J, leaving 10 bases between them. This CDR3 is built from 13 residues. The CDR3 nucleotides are TGTGCCAGCATTAATGACAGGAACACTGAAGCTTTCTTT. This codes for CASINDRNTEAFF.

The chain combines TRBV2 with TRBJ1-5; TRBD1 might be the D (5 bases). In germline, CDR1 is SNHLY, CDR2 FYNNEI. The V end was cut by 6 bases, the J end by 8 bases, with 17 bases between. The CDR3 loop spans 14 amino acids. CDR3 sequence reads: CASSGGRDWEPQHF. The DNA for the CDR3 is TGTGCCAGCAGCGGGGGACGGGACTGGGAGCCCCAGCATTTT.

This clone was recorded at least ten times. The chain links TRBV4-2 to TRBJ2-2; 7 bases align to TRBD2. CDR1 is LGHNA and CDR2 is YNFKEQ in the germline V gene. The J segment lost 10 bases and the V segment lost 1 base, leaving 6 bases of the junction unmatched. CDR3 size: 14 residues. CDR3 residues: CASSQGLAAVELFF. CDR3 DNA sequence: TGTGCCAGCAGCCAAGGGCTAGCGGCAGTGGAGCTGTTTTTT.

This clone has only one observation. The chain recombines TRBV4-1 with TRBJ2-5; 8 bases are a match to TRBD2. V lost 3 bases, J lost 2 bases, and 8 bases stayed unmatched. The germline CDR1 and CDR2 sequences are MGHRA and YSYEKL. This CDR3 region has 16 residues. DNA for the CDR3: TGCGCCAGCAGCCACACTAGCGGAAATTTACAAGAGACCCAGTACTTC. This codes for CASSHTSGNLQETQYF.

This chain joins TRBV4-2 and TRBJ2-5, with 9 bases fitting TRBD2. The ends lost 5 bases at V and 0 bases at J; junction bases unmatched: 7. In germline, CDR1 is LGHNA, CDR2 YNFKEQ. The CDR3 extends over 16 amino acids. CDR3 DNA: TGTGCCAGCAGCTTAATGACTAGCGGAGACCAAGAGACCCAGTACTTC. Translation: CASSLMTSGDQETQYF.

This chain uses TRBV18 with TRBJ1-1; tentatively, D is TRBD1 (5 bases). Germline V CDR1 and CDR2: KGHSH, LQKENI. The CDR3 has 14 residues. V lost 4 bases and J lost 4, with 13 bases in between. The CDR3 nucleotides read TGTGCCAGCTCACTTGGGGCAACCGGCACTGAAGCTTTCTTT. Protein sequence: CASSLGATGTEAFF.

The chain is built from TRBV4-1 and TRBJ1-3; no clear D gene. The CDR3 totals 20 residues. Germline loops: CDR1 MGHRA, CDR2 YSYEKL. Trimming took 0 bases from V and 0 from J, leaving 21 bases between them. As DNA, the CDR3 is TGCGCCAGCAGCCAAGAATCAGCAGGCCGAACTGCCGTCTCTGGAAACACCATATATTTT. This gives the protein CASSQESAGRTAVSGNTIYF.

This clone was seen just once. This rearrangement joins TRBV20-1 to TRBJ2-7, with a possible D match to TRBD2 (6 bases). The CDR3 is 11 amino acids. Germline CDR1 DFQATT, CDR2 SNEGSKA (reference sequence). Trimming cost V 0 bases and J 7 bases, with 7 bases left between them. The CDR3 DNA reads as TGCAGTGCTAGAGATCGGGGGGAGCAGTACTTC. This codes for CSARDRGEQYF.

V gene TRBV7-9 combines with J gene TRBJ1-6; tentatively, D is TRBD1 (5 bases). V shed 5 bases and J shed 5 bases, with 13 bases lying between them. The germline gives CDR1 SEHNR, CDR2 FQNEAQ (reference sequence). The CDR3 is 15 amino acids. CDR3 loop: CASSLRQSDNSPLHF. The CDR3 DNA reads TGTGCCAGCAGCCTTAGACAGTCCGATAATTCACCCCTCCACTTT.

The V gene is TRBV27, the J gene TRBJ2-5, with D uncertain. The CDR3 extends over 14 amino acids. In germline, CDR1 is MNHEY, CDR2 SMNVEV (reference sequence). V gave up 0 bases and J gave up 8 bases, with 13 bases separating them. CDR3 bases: TGTGCCAGCAGTTTATCAGCCGGTATCCTAACCCAGTACTTC. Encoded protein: CASSLSAGILTQYF.

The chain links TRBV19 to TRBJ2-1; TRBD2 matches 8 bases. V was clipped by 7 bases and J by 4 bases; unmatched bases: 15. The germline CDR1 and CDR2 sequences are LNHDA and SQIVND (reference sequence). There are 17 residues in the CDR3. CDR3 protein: CASKKRGGGPTYNEQFF. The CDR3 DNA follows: TGTGCCAGTAAAAAACGGGGGGGAGGGCCTACTTACAATGAGCAGTTCTTC.

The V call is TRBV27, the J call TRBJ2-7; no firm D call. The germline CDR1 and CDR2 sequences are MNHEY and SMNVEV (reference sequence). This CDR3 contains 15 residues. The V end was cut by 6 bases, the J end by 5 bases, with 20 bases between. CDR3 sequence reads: CASSKLSDQRDEQYF. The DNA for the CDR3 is TGTGCCAGCAGCAAGCTCTCTGATCAACGTGACGAGCAGTACTTC.

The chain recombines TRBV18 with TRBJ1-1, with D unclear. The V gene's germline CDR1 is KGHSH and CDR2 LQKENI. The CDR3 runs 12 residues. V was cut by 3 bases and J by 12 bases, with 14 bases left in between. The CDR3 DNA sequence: TGTGCCAGCTCACCTGATTCCGATGCGACTTTCTTT. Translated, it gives CASSPDSDATFF.

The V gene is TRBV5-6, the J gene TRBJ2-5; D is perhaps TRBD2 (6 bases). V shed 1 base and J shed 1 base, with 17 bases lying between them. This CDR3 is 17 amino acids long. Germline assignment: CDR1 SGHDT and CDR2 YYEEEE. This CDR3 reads CASSLFVADHAQETQYF. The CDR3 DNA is TGTGCCAGCAGCTTGTTCGTAGCGGACCATGCCCAAGAGACCCAGTACTTC. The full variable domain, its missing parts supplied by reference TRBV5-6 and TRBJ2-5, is DAGVTQSPTHLIKTRGQQVTLRCSPKSGHDTVSWYQQALGQGPQFIFQYYEEEERQRGNFPDRFSGHQFPNYSSELNVNALLLGDSALYLCASSLFVADHAQETQYFGPGTRLLVL.

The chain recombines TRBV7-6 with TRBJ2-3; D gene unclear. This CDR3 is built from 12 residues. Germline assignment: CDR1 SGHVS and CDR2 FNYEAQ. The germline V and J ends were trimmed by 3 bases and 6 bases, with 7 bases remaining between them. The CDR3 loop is CASSFRLDTQYF. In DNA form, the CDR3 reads TGTGCCAGCAGCTTCAGACTCGATACGCAGTATTTT.

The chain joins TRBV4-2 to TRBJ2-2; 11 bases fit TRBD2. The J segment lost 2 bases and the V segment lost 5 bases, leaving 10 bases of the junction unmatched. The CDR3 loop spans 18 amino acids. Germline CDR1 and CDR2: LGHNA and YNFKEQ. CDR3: CASSSQLTSGDNTGELFF. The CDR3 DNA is TGTGCCAGCAGCTCCCAACTGACTAGCGGGGATAACACCGGGGAGCTGTTTTTT.

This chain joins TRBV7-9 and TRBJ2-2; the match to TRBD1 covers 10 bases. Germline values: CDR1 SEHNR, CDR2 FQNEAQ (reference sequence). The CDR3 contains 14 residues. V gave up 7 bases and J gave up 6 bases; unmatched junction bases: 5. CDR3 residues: CASIRDRGPGELFF. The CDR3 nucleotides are TGTGCCAGCATAAGGGACAGGGGACCCGGGGAGCTGTTTTTT. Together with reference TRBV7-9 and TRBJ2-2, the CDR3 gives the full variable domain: DTGVSQNPRHKITKRGQNVTFRCDPISEHNRLYWYRQTLGQGPEFLTYFQNEAQLEKSRLLSDRFSAERPKGSFSTLEIQRTEQGDSAMYLCASIRDRGPGELFFGEGSRLTVL.